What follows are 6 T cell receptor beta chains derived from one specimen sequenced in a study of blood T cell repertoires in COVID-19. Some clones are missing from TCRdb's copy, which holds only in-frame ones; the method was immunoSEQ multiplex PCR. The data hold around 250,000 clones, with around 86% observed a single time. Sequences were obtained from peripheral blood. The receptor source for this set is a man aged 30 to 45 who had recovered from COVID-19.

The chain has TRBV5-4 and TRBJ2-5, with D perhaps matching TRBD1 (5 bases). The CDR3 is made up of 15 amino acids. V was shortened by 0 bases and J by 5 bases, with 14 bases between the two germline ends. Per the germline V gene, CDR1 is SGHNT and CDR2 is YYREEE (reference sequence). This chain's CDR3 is CASSLVQGPTETQYF. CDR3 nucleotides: TGTGCCAGCAGCTTGGTTCAGGGCCCCACGGAGACCCAGTACTTC.

The CDR3 region is CASSPPDSVNSPLHF. As DNA, the CDR3 is TGTGCCAGCAGCCCTCCTGACTCTGTGAATTCACCCCTCCACTTT. The chain carries TRBV6-6 and TRBJ1-6; no clear D gene. The germline gives CDR1 MNHNY, CDR2 SVGAGI (reference sequence). With 6 bases removed from V and 7 bases from J, the gap between germline ends came to 16 bases. The CDR3 sequence is 15 residues long.

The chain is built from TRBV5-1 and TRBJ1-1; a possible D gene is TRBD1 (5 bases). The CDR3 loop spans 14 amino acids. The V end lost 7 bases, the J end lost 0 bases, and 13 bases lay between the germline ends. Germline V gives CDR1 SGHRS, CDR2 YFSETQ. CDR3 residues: CASATQVMNTEAFF. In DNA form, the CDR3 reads TGCGCCAGCGCCACACAGGTCATGAACACTGAAGCTTTCTTT.

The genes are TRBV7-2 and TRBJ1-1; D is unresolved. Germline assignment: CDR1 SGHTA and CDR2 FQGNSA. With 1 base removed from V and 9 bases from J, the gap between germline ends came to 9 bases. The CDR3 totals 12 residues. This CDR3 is CASSLETGKAFF. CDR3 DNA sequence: TGTGCCAGCAGCTTAGAGACGGGGAAAGCTTTCTTT.

CDR3 loop: CASSEEFGQGVGKPQHF. The CDR3 bases are TGTGCCAGCAGTGAAGAGTTCGGGCAGGGCGTCGGCAAGCCCCAGCATTTT. The chain employs TRBV6-1 and TRBJ1-5, with D perhaps TRBD1 (5 bases). V shed 1 base and J shed 8 bases, with 21 bases lying between them. CDR3 length: 17 amino acids. In germline, CDR1 is MNHNS, CDR2 SASEGT.

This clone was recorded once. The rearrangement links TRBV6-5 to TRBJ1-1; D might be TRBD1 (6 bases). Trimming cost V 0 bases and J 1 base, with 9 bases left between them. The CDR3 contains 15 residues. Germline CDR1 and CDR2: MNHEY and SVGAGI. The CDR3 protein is CASSYSTGANTEAFF. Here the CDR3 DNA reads TGTGCCAGCAGTTACTCGACAGGAGCGAACACTGAAGCTTTCTTT.